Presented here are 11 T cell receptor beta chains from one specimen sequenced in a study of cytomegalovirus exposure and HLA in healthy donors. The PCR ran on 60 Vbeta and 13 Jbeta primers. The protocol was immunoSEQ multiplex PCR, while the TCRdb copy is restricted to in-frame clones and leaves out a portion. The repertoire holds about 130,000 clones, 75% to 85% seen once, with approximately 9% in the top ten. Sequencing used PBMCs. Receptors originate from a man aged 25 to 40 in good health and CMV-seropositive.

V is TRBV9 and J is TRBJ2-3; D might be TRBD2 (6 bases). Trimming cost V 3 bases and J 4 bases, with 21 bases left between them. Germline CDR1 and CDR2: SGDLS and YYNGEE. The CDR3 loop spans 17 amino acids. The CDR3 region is CASSAIGTSQGADTQYF. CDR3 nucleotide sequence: TGTGCCAGCAGCGCAATAGGGACTTCGCAAGGTGCAGATACGCAGTATTTT.

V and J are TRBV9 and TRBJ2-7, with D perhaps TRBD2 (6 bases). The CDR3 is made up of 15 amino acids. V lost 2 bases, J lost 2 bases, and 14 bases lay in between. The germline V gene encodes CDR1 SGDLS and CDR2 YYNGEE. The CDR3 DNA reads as TGTGCCAGCAGCGTTGCCGGGACTTACACCTACGAGCAGTACTTC. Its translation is CASSVAGTYTYEQYF. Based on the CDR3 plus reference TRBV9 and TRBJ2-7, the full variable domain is DSGVTQTPKHLITATGQRVTLRCSPRSGDLSVYWYQQSLDQGLQFLIQYYNGEERAKGNILERFSAQQFPDLHSELNLSSLELGDSALYFCASSVAGTYTYEQYFGPGTRLTVT.

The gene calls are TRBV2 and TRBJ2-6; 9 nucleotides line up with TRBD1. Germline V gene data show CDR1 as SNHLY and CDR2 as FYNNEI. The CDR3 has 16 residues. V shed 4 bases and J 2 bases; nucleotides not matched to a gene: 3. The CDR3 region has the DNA TGTGCCAGCAGTGGGGACAGGGAAACTGGGGCCAACGTCCTGACTTTC. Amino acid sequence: CASSGDRETGANVLTF.

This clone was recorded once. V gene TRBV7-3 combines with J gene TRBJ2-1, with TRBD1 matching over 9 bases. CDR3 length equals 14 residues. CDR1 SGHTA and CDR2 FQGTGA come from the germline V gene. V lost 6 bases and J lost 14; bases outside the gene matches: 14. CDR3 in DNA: TGTGCCAGCAGTTTCCAACCCGGGACAGGGAGGGAGTTCTTC. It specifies CASSFQPGTGREFF. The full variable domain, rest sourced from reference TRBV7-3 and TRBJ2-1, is GAGVSQTPSNKVTEKGKYVELRCDPISGHTALYWYRQSLGQGPEFLIYFQGTGAADDSGLPNDRFFAVRPEGSVSTLKIQRTERGDSAVYLCASSFQPGTGREFFGPGTRLTVL.

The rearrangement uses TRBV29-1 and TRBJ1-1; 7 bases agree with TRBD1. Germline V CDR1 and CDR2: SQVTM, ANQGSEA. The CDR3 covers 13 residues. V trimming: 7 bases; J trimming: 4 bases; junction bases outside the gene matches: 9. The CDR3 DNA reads TGCAGCGCTCAACCACAGGGGAGCACTGAAGCTTTCTTT. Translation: CSAQPQGSTEAFF.

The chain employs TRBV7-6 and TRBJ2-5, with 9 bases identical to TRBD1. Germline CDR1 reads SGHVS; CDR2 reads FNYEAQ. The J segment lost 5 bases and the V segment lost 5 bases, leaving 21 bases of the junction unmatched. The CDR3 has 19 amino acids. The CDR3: CASSTRSPRWTGAEETQYF. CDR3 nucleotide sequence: TGTGCCAGCAGCACGCGAAGCCCAAGATGGACAGGGGCCGAGGAGACCCAGTACTTC.

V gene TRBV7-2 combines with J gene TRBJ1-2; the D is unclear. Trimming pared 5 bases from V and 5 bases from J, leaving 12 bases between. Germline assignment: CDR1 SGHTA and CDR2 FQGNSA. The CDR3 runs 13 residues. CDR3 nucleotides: TGTGCCAGCAGCCCAAGCGCAGCGTATGGCTACACCTTC. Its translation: CASSPSAAYGYTF.

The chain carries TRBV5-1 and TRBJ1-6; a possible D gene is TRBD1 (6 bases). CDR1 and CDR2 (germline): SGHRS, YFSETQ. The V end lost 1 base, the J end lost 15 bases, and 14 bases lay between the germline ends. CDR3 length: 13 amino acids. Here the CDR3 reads CASSLLQGECLHF. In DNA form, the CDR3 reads TGCGCCAGCAGCTTGTTACAGGGCGAATGCCTCCACTTT.

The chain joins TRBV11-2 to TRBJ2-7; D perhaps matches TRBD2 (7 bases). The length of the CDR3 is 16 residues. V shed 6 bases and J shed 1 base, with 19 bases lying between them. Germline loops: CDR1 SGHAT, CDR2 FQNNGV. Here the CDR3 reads CASSPLGGRDSYEQYF. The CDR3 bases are TGTGCCAGCAGTCCCCTGGGGGGGCGTGATTCCTACGAGCAGTACTTC.

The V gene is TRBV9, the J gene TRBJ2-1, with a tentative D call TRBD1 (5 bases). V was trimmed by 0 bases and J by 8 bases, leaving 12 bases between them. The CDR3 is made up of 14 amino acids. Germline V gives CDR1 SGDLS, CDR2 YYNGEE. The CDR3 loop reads CASSVVGAPYEQFF. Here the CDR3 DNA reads TGTGCCAGCAGCGTAGTAGGGGCCCCTTATGAGCAGTTCTTC.

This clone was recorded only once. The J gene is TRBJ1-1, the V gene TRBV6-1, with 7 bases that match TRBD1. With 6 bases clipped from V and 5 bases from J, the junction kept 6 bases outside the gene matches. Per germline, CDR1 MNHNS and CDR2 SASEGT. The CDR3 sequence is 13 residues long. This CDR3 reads CASRNTDRTEAFF. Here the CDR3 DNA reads TGTGCCAGCAGGAACACGGACAGGACTGAAGCTTTCTTT.